This T cell receptor beta chain comes out of a study of shared clonotypes between healthy human individuals. This clone showed up just a few times. V was shortened by 5 bases and J by 3 bases, with 14 bases between the two germline ends. Germline V gives CDR1 SGHTA, CDR2 FQGNSA. The CDR3 totals 14 residues. Assay used: immunoSEQ multiplex PCR; TCRdb lists only in-frame clones, some missing. The table records about 110,000 clones, about 63% of them present only once. This sequence was found in a woman aged 30 to 39 in good health. Sequencing was carried out using memory CD8+ T cells sorted from blood. Stated subset: CD45RO+ cells pooled with CCR7-negative TemRA cells. The chain joins TRBV7-2 to TRBJ2-7, with no clear D. The CDR3 DNA reads TGTGCCAGCAGCCCTCAACGCAGTTACTACGAGCAGTACTTC. Translating gives CASSPQRSYYEQYF.